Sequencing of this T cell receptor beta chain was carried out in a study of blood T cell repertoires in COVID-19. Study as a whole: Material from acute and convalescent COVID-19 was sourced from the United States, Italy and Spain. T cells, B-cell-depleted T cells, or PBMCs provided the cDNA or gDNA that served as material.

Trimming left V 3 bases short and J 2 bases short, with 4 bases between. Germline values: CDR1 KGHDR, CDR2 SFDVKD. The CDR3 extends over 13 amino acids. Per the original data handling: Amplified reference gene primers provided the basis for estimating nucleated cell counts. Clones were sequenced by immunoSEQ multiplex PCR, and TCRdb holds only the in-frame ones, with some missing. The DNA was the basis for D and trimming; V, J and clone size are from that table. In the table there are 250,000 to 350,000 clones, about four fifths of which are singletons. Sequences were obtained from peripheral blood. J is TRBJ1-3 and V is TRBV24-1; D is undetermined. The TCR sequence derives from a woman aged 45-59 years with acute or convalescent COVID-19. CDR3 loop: CATSDPAGNTIYF. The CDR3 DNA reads TGTGCCACCAGTGATCCTGCTGGAAACACCATATATTTT.